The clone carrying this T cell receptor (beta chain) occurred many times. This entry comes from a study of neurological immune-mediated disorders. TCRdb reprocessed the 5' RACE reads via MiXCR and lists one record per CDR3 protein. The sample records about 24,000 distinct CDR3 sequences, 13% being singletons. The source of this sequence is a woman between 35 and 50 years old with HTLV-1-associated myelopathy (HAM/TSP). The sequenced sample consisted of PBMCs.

The DNA for the CDR3 is TGTGCCAGCTCACCAGACGCGGATTCGGGGGAGCAGTACTTC. Amino acids: CASSPDADSGEQYF. The chain joins TRBV7-9 to TRBJ2-7, with D possibly matching TRBD2 (5 bases). V was shortened by 8 bases and J by 7 bases, with 21 bases between the two germline ends. CDR1 is SEHNR and CDR2 is FQNEAQ in the germline V gene (reference sequence). The CDR3 is made up of 14 amino acids. The variable domain in full, with the rest retrieved from reference TRBV7-9 and TRBJ2-7, is DTGVSQNPRHKITKRGQNVTFRCDPISEHNRLYWYRQTLGQGPEFLTYFQNEAQLEKSRLLSDRFSAERPKGSFSTLEIQRTEQGDSAMYLCASSPDADSGEQYFGPGTRLTVT.